This T cell receptor (beta chain) was identified in a study of T-cell reconstitution after alpha-beta-depleted transplantation in children. General study points: Among T cells one year after transplant, newly produced cells accounted for most counts and diversity. Recipient T cells and thymic progenitors that survived gave rise to the high TCRbeta diversity observed at day 60 in some patients. In patients about two months after transplant, alpha-beta T cells reportedly arose from several hundred expanded graft clones.

CDR1 is SGHAT and CDR2 is FQNNGV in the germline V gene. After removal of 5 bases from V and 8 bases from J, the junction contained 5 bases not matched to a gene. This CDR3 contains 13 residues. In the case of this clonotype: Its antigen is undetermined.

For TCRbeta, the library was prepared with unique molecular identifiers. In TCRdb, the PCR reads were re-called with MiXCR into one record per CDR3 protein. The sample carries about 980,000 distinct CDR3 sequences, about 30% recorded once. This chain joins TRBV11-2 and TRBJ1-3; 8 bases agree with TRBD1. The sample here was PBMCs, mostly from graft donor cells, taken 360 days after TCRalphabeta/CD19-depleted stem cell transplant. This sequence was found in a boy younger than two who had a stem cell transplant for SCID, so the T cells may come from the graft donor. CDR3: CASSAGGTYTIYF. CDR3 coding DNA: TGTGCCAGCAGCGCAGGGGGCACGTACACCATATATTTT.